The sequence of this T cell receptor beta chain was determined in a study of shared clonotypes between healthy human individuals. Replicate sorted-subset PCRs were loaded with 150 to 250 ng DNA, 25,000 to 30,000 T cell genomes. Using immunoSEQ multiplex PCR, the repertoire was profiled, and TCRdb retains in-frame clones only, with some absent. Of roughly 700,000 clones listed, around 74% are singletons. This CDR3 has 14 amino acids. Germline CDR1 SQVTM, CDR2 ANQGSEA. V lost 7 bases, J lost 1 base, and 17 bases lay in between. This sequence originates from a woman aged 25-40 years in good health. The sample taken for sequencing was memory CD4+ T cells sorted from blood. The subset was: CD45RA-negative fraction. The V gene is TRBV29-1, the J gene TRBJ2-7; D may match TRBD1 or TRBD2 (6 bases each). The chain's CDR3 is CSAAGGTSSYEQYF. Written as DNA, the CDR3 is TGCAGCGCCGCTGGAGGGACAAGTTCCTACGAGCAGTACTTC.